This T cell receptor beta chain is from a study of regulatory T cells in long-lasting Graves disease. Study-wide background: Newly diagnosed Graves' patients took antithyroid drugs under 3 months.

Time point meaning: newly diagnosed GD, antithyroid drugs for less than 3 months. Extracted PBMC RNA gave rise to the TCR library. American Thyroid Association guidelines defined how Graves' disease was diagnosed. The trim removed 6 bases at V and 4 bases at J, leaving 15 bases unmatched. Germline loops: CDR1 SGHRS, CDR2 YFSETQ. The CDR3 covers 16 residues. Researchers made TCR beta libraries by using iRepertoire HTBI primers and running Arm-PCR on CDR3 regions. In the source study's methods: Samples jointly harbored roughly 60 TRBV and about 13 TRBJ segments. TCRdb fed the multiplex PCR reads into MiXCR, producing one record per CDR3 protein. The V and J calls were determined by TCRdb, not by the authors. The table lists roughly 380,000 distinct CDR3 sequences, 15% to 18% of them singletons.

The clonotype was recovered from a female donor with Graves disease. This chain connects TRBV5-1 to TRBJ1-1, with 7 bases fitting TRBD1. This material consisted of peripheral blood mononuclear cells (PBMCs), taken at new diagnosis, from a patient treated with antithyroid drugs. CDR3 protein: CASTKTGSSPGTEAFF. The CDR3 nucleotides read TGCGCCAGCACCAAGACAGGGTCGTCCCCGGGCACTGAAGCTTTCTTT.